The source of this TCR beta chain is a study of OX40 agonist ivuxolimab in advanced cancers. At the level of the study: Intravenous ivuxolimab was administered to patients every 2 weeks at 0.01 to 10 mg/kg. Three patients, one with hepatocellular carcinoma and two with cutaneous melanoma, achieved partial responses.

This CDR3 has 14 residues. Losses at the gene ends were 6 bases for V and 1 base for J; bases not matched to a gene: 5. Germline CDR1 reads LNHDA; CDR2 reads SQIVND (reference sequence). Study results and caveats: Certain nonresponding patients likewise had low normalized T-cell clonal expansion.

To note about this clone: Its antigen is not identified.

Sequenced by immunoSEQ multiplex PCR; TCRdb stores in-frame clones only, minus some. The sample has 15,000 to 20,000 clones, about 73% seen once; the top ten hold around 35%. The chain combines TRBV19 with TRBJ1-1; 7 nucleotides line up with TRBD1. This sample comprised CD4+ or CD8+ T cells sorted from blood, obtained in a trial of the OX40 agonist ivuxolimab. This sequence originates from an adult with an advanced solid tumor such as melanoma, head and neck, liver or kidney cancer. The CDR3 spells CASRTWDRNTEAFF. CDR3 in DNA: TGTGCCAGTAGAACCTGGGACAGGAACACTGAAGCTTTCTTT.